The clone carrying this T cell receptor beta chain was counted many times. This sample was included in a study of regulatory T cells in long-lasting Graves disease. The sample's time point: newly diagnosed GD, antithyroid drugs for less than 3 months. PBMC-derived RNA was used for the TCR library. The length of the CDR3 is 16 residues. V was pared by 5 bases and J by 0 bases, with 14 bases between. Building the TCR beta libraries relied on iRepertoire HTBI primers, and CDR3 regions underwent Arm-PCR. Using its own MiXCR run on the multiplex PCR reads, TCRdb lists one record per CDR3 protein. In the table there are roughly 500,000 distinct CDR3 sequences, 12% to 15% of which are singletons. This sample was also put to use in a study of T cells in Graves' hyperthyroidism and ophthalmopathy. That report notes: Exclusion criteria comprised uncontrolled infection, other autoimmune disease, pregnancy or lactation. The model anticipated ophthalmopathy a median approximately six months pre-onset.

The chain uses TRBV12-3 or TRBV12-4 and TRBJ1-5, with D unresolved. This clonotype was sampled from a woman aged 50 to 60 with Graves disease. Sequences were derived from peripheral blood mononuclear cells (PBMCs), sampled at new diagnosis, from a patient treated with antithyroid drugs. CDR3 residues: CASSVHGLSSNQPQHF. Written as DNA, the CDR3 is TGTGCCAGCAGTGTACACGGACTGTCTAGCAATCAGCCCCAGCATTTT.